This record covers a single T cell receptor (beta chain). The data derive from a study of cytomegalovirus exposure and HLA in healthy donors. This CDR3 region has 14 residues. V was cut by 8 bases and J by 0 bases, with 9 bases left in between. Looked up from germline, CDR1 is SGHRS and CDR2 is YFSETQ. Amplification used 60 Vbeta primers and 13 Jbeta primers. The protocol was immunoSEQ multiplex PCR, while the TCRdb copy is restricted to in-frame clones and leaves out a portion. The sample totals about 200,000 clones. This sequence originates from a man in his thirties or forties in good health and CMV-seronegative. V usage is TRBV5-1 and J usage is TRBJ2-6, with D hard to call. The sample was PBMCs. Here the CDR3 DNA reads TGCGCCAGTCATGACACCTCTGGGGCCAACGTCCTGACTTTC. This gives the protein CASHDTSGANVLTF.